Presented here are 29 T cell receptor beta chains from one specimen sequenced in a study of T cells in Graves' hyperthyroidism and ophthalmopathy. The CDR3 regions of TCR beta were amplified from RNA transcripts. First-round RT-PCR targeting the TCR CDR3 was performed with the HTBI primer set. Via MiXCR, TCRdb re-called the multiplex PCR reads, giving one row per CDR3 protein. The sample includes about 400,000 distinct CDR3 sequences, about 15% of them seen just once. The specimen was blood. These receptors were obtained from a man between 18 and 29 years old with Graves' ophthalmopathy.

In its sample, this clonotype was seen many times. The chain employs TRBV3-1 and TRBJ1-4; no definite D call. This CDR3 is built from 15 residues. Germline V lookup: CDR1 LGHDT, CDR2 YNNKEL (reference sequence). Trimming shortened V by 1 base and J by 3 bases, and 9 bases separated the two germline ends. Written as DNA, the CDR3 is TGTGCCAGCAGCCAAGGAACAGTTGCTAATGAAAAACTGTTTTTT. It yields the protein CASSQGTVANEKLFF.

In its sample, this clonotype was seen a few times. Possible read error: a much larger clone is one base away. CDR3 sequence: CSASGTSGTFTGTQYF. The CDR3, as DNA: TGCAGTGCTTCCGGGACTAGCGGGACCTTCACAGGTACGCAGTATTTT. The V gene is TRBV20-1, the J gene TRBJ2-3; 13 bases line up with TRBD2. Germline V gives CDR1 DFQATT, CDR2 SNEGSKA (reference sequence). There are 16 residues in the CDR3.

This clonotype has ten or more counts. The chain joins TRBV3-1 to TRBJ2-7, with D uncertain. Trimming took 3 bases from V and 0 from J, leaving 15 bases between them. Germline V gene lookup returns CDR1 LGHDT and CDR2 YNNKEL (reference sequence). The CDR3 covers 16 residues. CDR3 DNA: TGTGCCAGCAGCCACCGGCTAGACGGCCCCTCCTACGAGCAGTACTTC. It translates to CASSHRLDGPSYEQYF.

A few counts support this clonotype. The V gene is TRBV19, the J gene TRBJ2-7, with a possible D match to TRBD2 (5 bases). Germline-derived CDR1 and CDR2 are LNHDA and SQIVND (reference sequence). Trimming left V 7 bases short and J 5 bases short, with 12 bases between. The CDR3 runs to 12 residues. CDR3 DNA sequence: TGTGCCAGTACCTCGGGATCAAACGAGCAGTACTTC. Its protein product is CASTSGSNEQYF.

The DNA for the CDR3 is TGTGCCAGCAGCCAGACTAGCGGGGGGCAAGAGACCCAGTACTTC. Its protein product is CASSQTSGGQETQYF. V gene TRBV7-2 combines with J gene TRBJ2-5; 13 positions agree with TRBD2. The CDR3 has 15 residues. CDR1 and CDR2 from the germline V gene are SGHTA and FQGNSA. With 5 bases clipped from V and 2 bases from J, the junction kept 2 bases outside the gene matches.

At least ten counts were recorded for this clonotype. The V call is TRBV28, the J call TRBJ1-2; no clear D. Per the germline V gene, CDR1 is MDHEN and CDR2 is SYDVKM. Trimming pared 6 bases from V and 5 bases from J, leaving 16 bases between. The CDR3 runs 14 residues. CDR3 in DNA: TGTGCCAGCAGAGAGGGTATAAGGTTATATGGCTACACCTTC. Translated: CASREGIRLYGYTF.

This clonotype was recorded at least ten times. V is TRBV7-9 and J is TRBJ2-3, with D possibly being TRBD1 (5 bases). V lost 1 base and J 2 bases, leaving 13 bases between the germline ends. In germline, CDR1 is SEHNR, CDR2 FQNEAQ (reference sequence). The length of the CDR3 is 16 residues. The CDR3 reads CASSLVVAGFTDTQYF. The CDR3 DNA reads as TGTGCCAGCAGCTTAGTCGTCGCAGGGTTCACAGATACGCAGTATTTT.

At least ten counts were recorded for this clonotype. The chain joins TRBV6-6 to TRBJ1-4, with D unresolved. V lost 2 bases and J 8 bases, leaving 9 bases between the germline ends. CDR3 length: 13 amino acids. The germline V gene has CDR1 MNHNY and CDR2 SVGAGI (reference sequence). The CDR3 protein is CASSYREYEKLFF. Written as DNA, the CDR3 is TGTGCCAGCAGTTACCGGGAATACGAAAAACTGTTTTTT.

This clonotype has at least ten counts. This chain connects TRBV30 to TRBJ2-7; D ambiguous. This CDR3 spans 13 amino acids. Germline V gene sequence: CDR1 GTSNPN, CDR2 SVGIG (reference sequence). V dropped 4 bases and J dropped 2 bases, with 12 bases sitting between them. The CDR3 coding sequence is TGTGCCTGGATTGGTTTCGGAACCTACGAGCAGTACTTC. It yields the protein CAWIGFGTYEQYF.

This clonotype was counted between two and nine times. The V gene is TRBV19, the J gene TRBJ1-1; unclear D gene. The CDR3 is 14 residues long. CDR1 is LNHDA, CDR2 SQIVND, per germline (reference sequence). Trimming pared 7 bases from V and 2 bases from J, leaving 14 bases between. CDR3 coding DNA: TGTGCCAGTACCTCCGGGAGGGTAAACACTGAAGCTTTCTTT. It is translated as CASTSGRVNTEAFF.

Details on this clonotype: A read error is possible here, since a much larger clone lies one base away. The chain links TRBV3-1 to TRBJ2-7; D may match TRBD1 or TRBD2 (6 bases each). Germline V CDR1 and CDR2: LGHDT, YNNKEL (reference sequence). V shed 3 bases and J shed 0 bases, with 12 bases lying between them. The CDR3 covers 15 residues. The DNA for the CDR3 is TGTGCCAGCAGCCATGGGGGCGGGACCTCCTACGAGCAGTACTTC. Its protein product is CASSHGGGTSYEQYF.

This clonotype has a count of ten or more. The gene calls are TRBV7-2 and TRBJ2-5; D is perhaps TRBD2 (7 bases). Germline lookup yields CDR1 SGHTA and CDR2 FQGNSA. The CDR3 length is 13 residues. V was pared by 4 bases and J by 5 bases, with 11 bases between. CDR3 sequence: CASSWGGSETQYF. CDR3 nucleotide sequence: TGTGCCAGCAGCTGGGGGGGCTCGGAGACCCAGTACTTC.

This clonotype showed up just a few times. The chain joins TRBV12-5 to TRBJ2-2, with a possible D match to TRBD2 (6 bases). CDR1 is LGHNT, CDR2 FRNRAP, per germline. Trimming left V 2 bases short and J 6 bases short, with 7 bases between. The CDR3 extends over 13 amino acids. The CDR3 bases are TGTGCTAGTGGTTTGCCGGGGGCCGGGGAGCTGTTTTTT. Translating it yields CASGLPGAGELFF.

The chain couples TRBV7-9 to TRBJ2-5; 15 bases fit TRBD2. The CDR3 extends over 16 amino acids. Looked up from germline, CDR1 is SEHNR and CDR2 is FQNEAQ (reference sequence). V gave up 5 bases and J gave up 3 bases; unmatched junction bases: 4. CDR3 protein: CASSHGTSGRKETQYF. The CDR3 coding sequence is TGTGCCAGCAGCCATGGGACTAGCGGGAGGAAAGAGACCCAGTACTTC.

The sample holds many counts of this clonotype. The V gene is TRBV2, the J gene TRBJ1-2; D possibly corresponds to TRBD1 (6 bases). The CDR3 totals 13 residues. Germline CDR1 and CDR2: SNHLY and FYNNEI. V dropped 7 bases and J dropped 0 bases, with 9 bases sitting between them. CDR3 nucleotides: TGTGCCAGCAAAAGGACAGCTAACTATGGCTACACCTTC. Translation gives CASKRTANYGYTF.

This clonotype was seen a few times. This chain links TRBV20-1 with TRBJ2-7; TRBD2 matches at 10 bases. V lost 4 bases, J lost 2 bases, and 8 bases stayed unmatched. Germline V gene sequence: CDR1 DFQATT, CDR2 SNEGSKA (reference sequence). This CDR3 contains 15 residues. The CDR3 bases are TGCAGTGCTATCTGGACTAGCGGATCCCCCTACGAGCAGTACTTC. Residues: CSAIWTSGSPYEQYF.

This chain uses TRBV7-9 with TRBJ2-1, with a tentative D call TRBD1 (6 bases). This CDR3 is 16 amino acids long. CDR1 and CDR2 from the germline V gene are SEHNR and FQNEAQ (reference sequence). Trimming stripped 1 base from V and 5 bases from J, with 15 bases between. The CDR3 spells CASSLVMQGQNNEQFF. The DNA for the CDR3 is TGTGCCAGCAGCTTAGTCATGCAGGGGCAAAACAATGAGCAGTTCTTC.

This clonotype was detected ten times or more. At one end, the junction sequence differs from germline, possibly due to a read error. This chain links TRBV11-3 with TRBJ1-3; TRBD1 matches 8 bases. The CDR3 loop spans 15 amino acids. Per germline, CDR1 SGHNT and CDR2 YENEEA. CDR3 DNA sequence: TGTGCCAGCATCGATGGACAGGGAGCTGGGAACACCATATATTTT. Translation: CASIDGQGAGNTIYF.

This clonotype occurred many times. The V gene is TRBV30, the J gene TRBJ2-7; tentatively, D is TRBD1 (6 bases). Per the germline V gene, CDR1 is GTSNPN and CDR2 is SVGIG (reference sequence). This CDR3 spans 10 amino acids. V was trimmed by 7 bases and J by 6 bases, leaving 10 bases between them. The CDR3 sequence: CAYRVGEQYF. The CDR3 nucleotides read TGTGCCTACAGGGTGGGCGAGCAGTACTTC. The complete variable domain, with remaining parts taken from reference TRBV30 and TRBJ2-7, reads SQTIHQWPATLVQPVGSPLSLECTVEGTSNPNLYWYRQAAGRGLQLLFYSVGIGQISSEVPQNLSASRPQDRQFILSSKKLLLSDSGFYLCAYRVGEQYFGPGTRLTVT.

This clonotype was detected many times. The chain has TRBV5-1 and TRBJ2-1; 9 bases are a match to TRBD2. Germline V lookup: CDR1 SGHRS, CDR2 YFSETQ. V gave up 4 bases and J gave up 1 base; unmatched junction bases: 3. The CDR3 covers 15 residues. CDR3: CASSLGLASYNEQFF. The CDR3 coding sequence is TGCGCCAGCAGCCTCGGACTAGCGTCCTACAATGAGCAGTTCTTC.

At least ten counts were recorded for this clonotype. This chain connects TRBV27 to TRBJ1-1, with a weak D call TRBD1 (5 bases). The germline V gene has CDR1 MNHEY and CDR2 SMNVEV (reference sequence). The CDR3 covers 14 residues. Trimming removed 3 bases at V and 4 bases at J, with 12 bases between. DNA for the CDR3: TGTGCCAGCAGTTTGACGGGGGGAAGCACTGAAGCTTTCTTT. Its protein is CASSLTGGSTEAFF.

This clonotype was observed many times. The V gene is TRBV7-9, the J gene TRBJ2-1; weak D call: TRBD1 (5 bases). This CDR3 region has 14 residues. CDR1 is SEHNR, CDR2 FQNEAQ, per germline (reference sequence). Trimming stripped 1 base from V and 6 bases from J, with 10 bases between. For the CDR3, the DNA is TGTGCCAGCAGCTTAGTTCAGGGCCCCAATGAGCAGTTCTTC. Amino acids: CASSLVQGPNEQFF.

This CDR3 reads CASSSPDRNNEQFF. The CDR3 coding sequence is TGTGCCAGCAGTTCCCCGGACAGGAACAATGAGCAGTTCTTC. V and J are TRBV27 and TRBJ2-1, with 7 bases fitting TRBD1. CDR1 and CDR2 (germline): MNHEY, SMNVEV (reference sequence). The CDR3 is made up of 14 amino acids. With V trimmed by 4 bases and J by 5 bases, 5 bases remained unmatched.

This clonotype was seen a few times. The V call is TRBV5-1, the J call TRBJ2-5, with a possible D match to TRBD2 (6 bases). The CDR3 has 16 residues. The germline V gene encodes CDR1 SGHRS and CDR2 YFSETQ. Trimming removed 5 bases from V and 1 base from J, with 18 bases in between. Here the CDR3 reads CASSSSGTRGQETQYF. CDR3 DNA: TGCGCCAGCAGTTCTTCCGGGACTCGCGGCCAAGAGACCCAGTACTTC. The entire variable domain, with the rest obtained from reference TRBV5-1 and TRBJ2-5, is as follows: KAGVTQTPRYLIKTRGQQVTLSCSPISGHRSVSWYQQTPGQGLQFLFEYFSETQRNKGNFPGRFSGRQFSNSRSEMNVSTLELGDSALYLCASSSSGTRGQETQYFGPGTRLLVL.

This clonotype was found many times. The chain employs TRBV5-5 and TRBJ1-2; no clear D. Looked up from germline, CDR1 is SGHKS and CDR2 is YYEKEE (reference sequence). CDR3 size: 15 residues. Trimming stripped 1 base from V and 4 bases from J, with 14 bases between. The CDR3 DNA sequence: TGTGCCAGCAGCTTGTTCGAGGGCTCCACCTATGGCTACACCTTC. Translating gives CASSLFEGSTYGYTF.

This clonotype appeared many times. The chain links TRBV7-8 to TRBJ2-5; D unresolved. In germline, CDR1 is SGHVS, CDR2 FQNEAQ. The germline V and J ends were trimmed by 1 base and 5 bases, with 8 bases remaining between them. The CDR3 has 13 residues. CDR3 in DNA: TGTGCCAGCAGCTTAGTTAACACGGAGACCCAGTACTTC. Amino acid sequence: CASSLVNTETQYF. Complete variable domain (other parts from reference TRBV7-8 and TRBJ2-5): GAGVSQSPRYKVAKRGQDVALRCDPISGHVSLFWYQQALGQGPEFLTYFQNEAQLDKSGLPSDRFFAERPEGSVSTLKIQRTQQEDSAVYLCASSLVNTETQYFGPGTRLLVL.

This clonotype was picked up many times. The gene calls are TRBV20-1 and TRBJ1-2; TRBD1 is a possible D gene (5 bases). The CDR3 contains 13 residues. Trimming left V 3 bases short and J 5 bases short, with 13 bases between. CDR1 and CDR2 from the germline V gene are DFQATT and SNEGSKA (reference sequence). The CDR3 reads CSASQQGWYGYTF. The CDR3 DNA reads TGCAGTGCTAGTCAGCAGGGATGGTATGGCTACACCTTC.

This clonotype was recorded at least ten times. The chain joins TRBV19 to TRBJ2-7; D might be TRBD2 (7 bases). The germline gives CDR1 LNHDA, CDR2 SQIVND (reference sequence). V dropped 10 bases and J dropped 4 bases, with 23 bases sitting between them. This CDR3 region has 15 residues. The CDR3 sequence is CATGRAGQPLYEQYF. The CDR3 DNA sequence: TGTGCCACCGGACGAGCGGGACAACCTCTTTACGAGCAGTACTTC.

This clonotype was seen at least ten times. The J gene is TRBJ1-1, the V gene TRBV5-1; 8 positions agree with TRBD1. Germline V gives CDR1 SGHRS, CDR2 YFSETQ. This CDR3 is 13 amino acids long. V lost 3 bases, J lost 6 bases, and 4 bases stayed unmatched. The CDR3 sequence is CASSWTGSPEAFF. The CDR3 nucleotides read TGCGCCAGCAGCTGGACAGGGTCCCCTGAAGCTTTCTTT. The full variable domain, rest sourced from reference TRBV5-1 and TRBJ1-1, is KAGVTQTPRYLIKTRGQQVTLSCSPISGHRSVSWYQQTPGQGLQFLFEYFSETQRNKGNFPGRFSGRQFSNSRSEMNVSTLELGDSALYLCASSWTGSPEAFFGQGTRLTVV.